This T cell receptor beta chain was observed in a study of CD8+ T cells in alopecia areata. This CDR3 contains 12 residues. The germline V and J ends were trimmed by 4 bases and 0 bases, with 6 bases remaining between them. From germline, CDR1 is SQVTM and CDR2 ANQGSEA. This clone was counted a few times. Extraction of RNA preceded its reverse transcription into cDNA, which served as the sequencing template. Data came from immunoSEQ multiplex PCR; TCRdb stores just in-frame clones and leaves some out. Of about 180,000 clones in the sample, around 64% are singletons; the top ten hold about an eighth. The V gene is TRBV29-1, the J gene TRBJ2-5; D is ambiguous. The sequencing used CD8+ T cells sorted from blood, collected at week 0. The sequence was collected from a human donor with alopecia areata. The CDR3 bases are TGCAGCGTTGGAGGAGACCAAGAGACCCAGTACTTC. It codes for CSVGGDQETQYF.